This T cell receptor (beta chain) stems from a study of identifying expanded T cells in peripheral blood. V dropped 0 bases and J dropped 3 bases, with 10 bases sitting between them. Germline values: CDR1 SGHTS, CDR2 YDEGEE. This CDR3 contains 16 residues. Assay used: immunoSEQ multiplex PCR; TCRdb lists only in-frame clones, some missing. The sample has approximately 120,000 clones, less than 90% seen once. The specimen was blood. The chain couples TRBV5-8 to TRBJ2-6, with unresolved D. The sequence derives from a person between 18 and 69 years old in good health. CDR3 sequence: CASSLGPTGGANVLTF. The CDR3 DNA reads as TGTGCCAGCAGCTTGGGACCCACGGGTGGGGCCAACGTCCTGACTTTC.